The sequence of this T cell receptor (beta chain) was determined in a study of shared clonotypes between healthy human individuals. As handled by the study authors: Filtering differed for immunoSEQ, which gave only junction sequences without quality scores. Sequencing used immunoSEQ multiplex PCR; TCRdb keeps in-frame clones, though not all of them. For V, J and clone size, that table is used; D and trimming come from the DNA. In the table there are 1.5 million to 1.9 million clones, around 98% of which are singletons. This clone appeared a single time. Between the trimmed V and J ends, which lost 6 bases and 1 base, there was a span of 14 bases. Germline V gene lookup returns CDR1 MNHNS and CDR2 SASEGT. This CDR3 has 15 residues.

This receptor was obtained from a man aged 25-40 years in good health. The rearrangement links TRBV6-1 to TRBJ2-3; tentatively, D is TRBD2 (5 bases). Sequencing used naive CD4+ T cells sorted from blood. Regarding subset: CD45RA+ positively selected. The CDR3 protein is CASSPLAKGTDTQYF. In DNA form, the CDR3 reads TGTGCCAGCAGCCCCCTAGCAAAGGGCACAGATACGCAGTATTTT.